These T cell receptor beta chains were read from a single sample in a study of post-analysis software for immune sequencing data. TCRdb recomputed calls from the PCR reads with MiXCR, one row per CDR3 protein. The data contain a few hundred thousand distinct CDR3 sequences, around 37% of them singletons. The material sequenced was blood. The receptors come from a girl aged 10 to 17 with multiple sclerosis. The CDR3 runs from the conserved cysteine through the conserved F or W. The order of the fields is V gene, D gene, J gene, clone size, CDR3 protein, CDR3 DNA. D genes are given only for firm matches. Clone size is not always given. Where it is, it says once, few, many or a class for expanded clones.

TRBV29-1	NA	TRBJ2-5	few	CSVQYRVVETQYF	TGCAGCGTTCAATACAGGGTCGTTGAGACCCAGTACTTC
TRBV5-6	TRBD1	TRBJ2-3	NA	CASSFTGGGDTQYF	TGTGCCAGCAGCTTCACAGGGGGTGGAGATACGCAGTATTTT
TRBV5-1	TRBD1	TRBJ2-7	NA	CASSNPGQPYEQYF	TGCGCCAGCAGCAACCCGGGACAGCCCTACGAGCAGTACTTC
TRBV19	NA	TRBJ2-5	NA	CASMTGYNEQYF	TGTGCCAGTATGACGGGATACAATGAGCAGTACTTC
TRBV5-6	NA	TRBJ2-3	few	CASSSDVTDTQYF	TGTGCCAGCAGTTCGGACGTCACAGATACGCAGTATTTT
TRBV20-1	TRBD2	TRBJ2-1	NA	CSANPTSGGYEQFF	TGCAGTGCTAACCCGACTAGCGGGGGATATGAGCAGTTCTTC
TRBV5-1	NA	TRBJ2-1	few	CASTSGSRTYNEQFF	TGCGCCAGCACCTCCGGCTCCCGCACCTACAATGAGCAGTTCTTC
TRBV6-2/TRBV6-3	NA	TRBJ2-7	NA	CAGSYSTPSSYEQYF	TGTGCCGGCAGTTACTCTACTCCAAGCTCCTACGAGCAGTACTTC
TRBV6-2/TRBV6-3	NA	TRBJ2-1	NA	CASSSQEVITKDSEQFF	TGTGCCAGCAGTTCCCAGGAGGTAATTACGAAGGATAGTGAGCAGTTCTTC
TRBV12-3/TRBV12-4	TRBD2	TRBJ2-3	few	CASSLARTSGTDTQYF	TGTGCCAGCAGTTTAGCGCGTACTAGCGGCACAGATACGCAGTATTTT
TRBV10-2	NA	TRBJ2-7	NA	CASSPQRLYEQYF	TGCGCCAGCAGCCCACAGAGACTTTACGAGCAGTACTTC
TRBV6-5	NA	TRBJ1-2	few	CANSPARAYGYTF	TGTGCCAACAGCCCCGCCAGGGCCTATGGCTACACCTTC
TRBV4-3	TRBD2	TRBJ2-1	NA	CASSQGLAGGHEQFF	TGCGCCAGCAGCCAGGGACTAGCGGGGGGGCATGAGCAGTTCTTC
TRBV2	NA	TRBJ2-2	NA	CASKQETTGELFF	TGTGCCAGCAAACAGGAGACCACCGGGGAGCTGTTTTTT
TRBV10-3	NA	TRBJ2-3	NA	CAISESTQGTDTQYF	TGTGCCATCAGTGAGTCGACACAGGGAACAGATACGCAGTATTTT
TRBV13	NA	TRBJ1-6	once	CASSLGGRAGPSSPLHF	TGTGCCAGCAGCTTAGGTGGCAGGGCGGGTCCCAGTTCACCCCTCCACTTT
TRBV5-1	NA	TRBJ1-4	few	CASSLEREKLFF	TGCGCCAGCAGCTTGGAGCGGGAAAAACTGTTTTTT
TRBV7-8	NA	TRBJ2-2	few	CASSFVRDTGERFF	TGTGCCAGCAGCTTTGTCCGTGACACCGGGGAGCGGTTTTTT
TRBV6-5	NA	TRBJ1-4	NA	CASSYSSGSSPNEKLFF	TGTGCCAGCAGTTACTCGTCCGGAAGTTCCCCTAATGAAAAACTGTTTTTT
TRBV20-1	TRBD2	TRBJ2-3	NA	CSAMGGGASFSTDTQYF	TGCAGTGCTATGGGCGGGGGGGCCTCTTTTAGCACAGATACGCAGTATTTT
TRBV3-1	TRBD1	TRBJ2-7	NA	CASSPGQANLYEQYF	TGTGCCAGCAGCCCGGGACAGGCTAACCTCTACGAGCAGTACTTC
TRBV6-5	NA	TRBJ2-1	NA	CASSYNRNEQFF	TGTGCCAGCAGTTATAATCGGAATGAGCAGTTCTTC
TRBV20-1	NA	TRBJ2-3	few	CSARQLTDTQYF	TGCAGTGCTAGACAGTTAACAGATACGCAGTATTTT
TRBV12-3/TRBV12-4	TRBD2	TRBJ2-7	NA	CASSLGTTTYEQYF	TGTGCCAGCAGTTTGGGGACTACAACCTACGAGCAGTACTTC
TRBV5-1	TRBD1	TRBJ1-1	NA	CASSLYRGVEDTEAFF	TGCGCCAGCAGCTTGTACAGGGGGGTAGAGGACACTGAAGCTTTCTTT
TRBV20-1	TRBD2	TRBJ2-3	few	CSASRTSGADTQYF	TGCAGTGCCTCTAGGACTAGCGGGGCTGATACGCAGTATTTT
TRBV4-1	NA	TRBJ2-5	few	CASSHPPQGLQETQYF	TGCGCCAGCAGCCACCCCCCCCAGGGGCTCCAAGAGACCCAGTACTTC
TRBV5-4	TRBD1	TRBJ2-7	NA	CASSLWDSSYEQYF	TGTGCCAGCAGCTTGTGGGACAGCTCCTACGAGCAGTACTTC
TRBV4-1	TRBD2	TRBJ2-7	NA	CASSQAGLAGGHSYEQYF	TGCGCCAGCAGCCAGGCGGGACTAGCGGGGGGTCACTCCTACGAGCAGTACTTC
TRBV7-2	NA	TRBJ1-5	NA	CASSLALRANQPQHF	TGTGCCAGCAGCTTAGCGCTGAGGGCCAATCAGCCCCAGCATTTT
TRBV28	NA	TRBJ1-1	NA	CASSFVPSLATEAFF	TGTGCCAGCAGTTTCGTTCCCAGTCTAGCCACTGAAGCTTTCTTT
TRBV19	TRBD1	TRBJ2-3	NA	CASRTGHSTDTQYF	TGTGCCAGCCGGACAGGCCATAGCACAGATACGCAGTATTTT
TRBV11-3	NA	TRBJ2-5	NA	CASSEGTNEQYF	TGTGCCAGCAGCGAGGGGACGAATGAGCAGTACTTC
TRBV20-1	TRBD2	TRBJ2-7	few	CSATSGGSSYEQYF	TGCAGTGCTACTAGCGGGGGGAGCTCCTACGAGCAGTACTTC
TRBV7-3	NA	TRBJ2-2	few	CASSLSPPGELFF	TGTGCCAGCAGCTTATCCCCCCCCGGGGAGCTGTTTTTT
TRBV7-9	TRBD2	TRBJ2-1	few	CASSLASGGARNEQFF	TGTGCCAGCAGCCTGGCTAGCGGGGGGGCCCGCAATGAGCAGTTCTTC
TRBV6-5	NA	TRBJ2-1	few	CASSEGYSYNEQFF	TGTGCCAGCAGTGAGGGCTACTCCTACAATGAGCAGTTCTTC
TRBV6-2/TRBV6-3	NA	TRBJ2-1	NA	CASSYSRTTQYNEQFF	TGTGCCAGCAGTTACTCCAGGACCACACAATACAATGAGCAGTTCTTC
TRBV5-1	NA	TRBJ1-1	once	CASSVRGGDTEAFF	TGCGCCAGCAGCGTCCGAGGGGGGGACACTGAAGCTTTCTTT
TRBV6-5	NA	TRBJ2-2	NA	CASSYGSGELFF	TGTGCCAGCAGTTACGGGTCCGGGGAGCTGTTTTTT
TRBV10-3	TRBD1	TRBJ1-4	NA	CATRQGDEKLFF	TGTGCCACAAGACAGGGGGACGAAAAACTGTTTTTT
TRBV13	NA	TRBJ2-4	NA	CASSWGSGKGIQYF	TGTGCCAGCAGCTGGGGGAGTGGAAAGGGCATTCAGTACTTC
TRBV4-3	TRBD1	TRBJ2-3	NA	CASSQDVTGQQYTQYF	TGCGCCAGCAGCCAAGATGTGACAGGGCAACAGTATACGCAGTATTTT
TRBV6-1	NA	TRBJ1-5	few	CASSEGRGGGQPQHF	TGTGCCAGCAGTGAAGGGAGGGGAGGTGGTCAGCCCCAGCATTTT
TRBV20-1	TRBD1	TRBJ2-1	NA	CSARGTGSGYNEQFF	TGCAGTGCTAGAGGGACAGGTTCGGGTTACAATGAGCAGTTCTTC
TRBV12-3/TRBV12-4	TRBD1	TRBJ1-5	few	CASNLGTGEGQPQHF	TGTGCCAGCAACTTAGGAACAGGGGAGGGTCAGCCCCAGCATTTT
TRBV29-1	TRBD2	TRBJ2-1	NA	CSVVLAESYNEQFF	TGCAGCGTTGTACTAGCGGAATCGTACAATGAGCAGTTCTTC
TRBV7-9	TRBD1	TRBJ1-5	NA	CASSLGSDRGNQPQHF	TGTGCCAGCAGCTTAGGATCGGACAGGGGCAATCAGCCCCAGCATTTT
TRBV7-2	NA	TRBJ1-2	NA	CASSLEAYDYGYTF	TGTGCCAGCAGCTTAGAGGCCTACGACTATGGCTACACCTTC
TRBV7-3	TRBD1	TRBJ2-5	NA	CASSQGAEETQYF	TGTGCCAGCAGCCAGGGGGCAGAGGAGACCCAGTACTTC
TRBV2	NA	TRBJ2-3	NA	CASSDPGVGDTQYF	TGTGCCAGCAGTGACCCCGGGGTTGGCGATACGCAGTATTTT
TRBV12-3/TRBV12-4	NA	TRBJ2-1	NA	CASSFPPAGNEQFF	TGTGCCAGCAGTTTTCCCCCCGCCGGGAATGAGCAGTTCTTC
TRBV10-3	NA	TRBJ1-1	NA	CAITPVAGSTEAFF	TGTGCCATCACCCCGGTGGCGGGGTCCACGGAAGCTTTCTTT
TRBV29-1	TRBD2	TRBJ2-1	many	CSVTSGGTDEQFF	TGCAGCGTCACTAGCGGGGGGACCGATGAGCAGTTCTTC